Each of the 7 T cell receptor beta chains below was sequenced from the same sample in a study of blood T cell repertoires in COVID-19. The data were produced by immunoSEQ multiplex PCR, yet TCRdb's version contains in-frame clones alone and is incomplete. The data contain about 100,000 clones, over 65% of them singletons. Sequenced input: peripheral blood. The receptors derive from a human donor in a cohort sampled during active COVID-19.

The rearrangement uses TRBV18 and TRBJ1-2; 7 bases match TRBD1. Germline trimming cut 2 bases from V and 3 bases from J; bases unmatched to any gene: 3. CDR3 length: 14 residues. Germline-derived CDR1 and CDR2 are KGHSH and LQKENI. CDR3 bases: TGTGCCAGCTCACCAACAGGGGCCGACTATGGCTACACCTTC. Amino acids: CASSPTGADYGYTF. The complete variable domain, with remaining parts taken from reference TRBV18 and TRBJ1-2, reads NAGVMQNPRHLVRRRGQEARLRCSPMKGHSHVYWYRQLPEEGLKFMVYLQKENIIDESGMPKERFSAEFPKEGPSILRIQQVVRGDSAAYFCASSPTGADYGYTFGSGTRLTVV.

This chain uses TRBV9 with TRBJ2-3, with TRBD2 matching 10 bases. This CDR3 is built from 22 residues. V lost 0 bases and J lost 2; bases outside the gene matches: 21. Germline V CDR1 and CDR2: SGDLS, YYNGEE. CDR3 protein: CASSVGRTSASGGSTLTDTQYF. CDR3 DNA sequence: TGTGCCAGCAGCGTAGGTCGAACGTCGGCTAGCGGGGGCTCCACCCTCACAGATACGCAGTATTTT.

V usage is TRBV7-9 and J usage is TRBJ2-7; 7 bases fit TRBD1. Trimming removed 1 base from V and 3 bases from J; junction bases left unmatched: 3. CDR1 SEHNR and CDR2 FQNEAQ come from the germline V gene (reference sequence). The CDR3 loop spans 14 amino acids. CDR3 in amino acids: CASSLVGQDYEQYF. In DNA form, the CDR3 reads TGTGCCAGCAGCTTAGTAGGACAGGACTACGAGCAGTACTTC.

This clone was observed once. DNA for the CDR3: TGCGCCAGCAGCCCGGACAGGGGTCCGTATGAGTTTACCTTC. Encoded protein: CASSPDRGPYEFTF. The chain recombines TRBV5-1 with TRBJ1-2; 9 positions agree with TRBD1. The CDR3 sequence is 14 residues long. CDR1 is SGHRS and CDR2 is YFSETQ in the germline V gene. V trimming: 4 bases; J trimming: 14 bases; junction bases outside the gene matches: 15.

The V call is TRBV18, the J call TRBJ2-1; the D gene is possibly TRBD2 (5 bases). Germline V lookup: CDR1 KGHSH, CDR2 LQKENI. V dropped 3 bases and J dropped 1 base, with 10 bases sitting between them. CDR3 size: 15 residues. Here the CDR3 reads CASSPALASYNEQFF. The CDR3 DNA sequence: TGTGCCAGCTCACCGGCCCTAGCTTCCTACAATGAGCAGTTCTTC. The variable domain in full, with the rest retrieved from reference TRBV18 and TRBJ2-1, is NAGVMQNPRHLVRRRGQEARLRCSPMKGHSHVYWYRQLPEEGLKFMVYLQKENIIDESGMPKERFSAEFPKEGPSILRIQQVVRGDSAAYFCASSPALASYNEQFFGPGTRLTVL.

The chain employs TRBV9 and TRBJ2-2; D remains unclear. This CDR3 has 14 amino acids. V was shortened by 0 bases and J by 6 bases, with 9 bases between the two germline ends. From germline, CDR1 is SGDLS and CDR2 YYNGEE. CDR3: CASSVAPGAGELFF. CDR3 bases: TGTGCCAGCAGCGTAGCTCCCGGAGCCGGGGAGCTGTTTTTT.

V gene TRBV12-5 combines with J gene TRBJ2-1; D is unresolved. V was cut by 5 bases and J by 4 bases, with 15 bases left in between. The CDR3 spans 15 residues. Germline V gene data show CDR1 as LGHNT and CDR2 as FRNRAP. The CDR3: CASGPGFSTYNEQFF. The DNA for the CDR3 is TGTGCTAGTGGTCCGGGTTTCTCGACTTACAATGAGCAGTTCTTC.